The entry below gives a single T cell receptor (beta chain) sequence along with its context. Its antigen target is currently unknown. No clone much larger than this one lies a single base away; base qualities are absent. Blood samples were collected up to 4 times in the first month after transplant and then at least monthly when available. The entry originates in a study of graft-versus-host responses after intestinal transplantation (dated by TCRdb to the early 2020s). Background on the whole study: Multivisceral, liver-intestinal, or isolated intestinal transplants were received by the recipients. Bulk TCR-beta CDR3 sequencing was used to track graft-versus-host and host-versus-graft alloreactive T cell clones in the graft, circulation and bone marrow after intestinal transplantation. Anti-thymocyte globulin induction was given to all recipients, followed by maintenance tacrolimus and steroids for 2 to 3 years. Donor T cell macrochimerism was defined as a peak of at least 4% donor T cells among recipient peripheral blood mononuclear cells. Of the roughly 26 intestinal transplant recipients enrolled in the cohort, one of whom was a retransplant, a few patients without pretransplant specimens were excluded. Alloreactive clones were identified by sequencing pre-transplant mixed lymphocyte reaction products and comparing these products with unstimulated pre-transplant donor and recipient T cells. Samples from a few later patients were sequenced in-house on an Illumina MiSeq with MiXCR processing rather than by the commercial service.

The library was built by means of the immunoSEQ multiplex PCR assay. High-throughput TCR-beta CDR3 sequencing of genomic DNA from most patients was performed by Adaptive Biotechnologies. The authors' pipeline ran thus. Adaptive's ImmunoSEQ software was the source of the TCR sequencing data for roughly 19 patients, while a few other patients were processed with MiXCR and VDJtools. CDR3 nucleotide sequences shared between donor and recipient were removed because the origin of such sequences could not be assigned. At least 2-fold expansion over unstimulated cells and a minimum CFSE-low frequency of 0.002% (template counts) or 0.001% (read counts) were required for clones to be classified as alloreactive. Mappable clones were those detected in sequenced pre-transplant spleen, lymph node, or MLR CFSE-low populations of the donor or recipient. The cumulative frequency of alloreactive clones was calculated as a percentage of all sequences, weighted by copy number. The source is immuneACCESS, and TCRdb retained only in-frame sequences with V and J called. Part of the clones is not carried over; for the studies checked, unresolved V genes explain less than half of this, and the remainder is unexplained. The V and J calls and the clone size are those of that table, but D and trimming were determined from the DNA. Across this sample there are approximately 12,000 clones, with about 83% seen only once. The ten largest clones take up about half of the sample.

Points the paper makes about the study in general: Conclusions were limited by the relatively low number and heterogeneity of intestinal transplant patients. Peak levels of circulating GvH clones were associated with declines in HvG clones early after transplant. GvH clones were found in recipient bone marrow, and some of the GvH clones appeared earlier in ileal mucosa or blood, which is consistent with an intestinal mucosal origin. High GvH to HvG T cell clonal ratios were observed in the allografts of patients with donor T cell macrochimerism.

Sample: PBMCs, taken roughly 130 days after transplant. The sequence was obtained from a human patient who received an intestinal transplant, so some T cells may come from the graft donor.

The CDR3 here reads CASSPGTAGTSSGANVLTF. At the DNA level, the sequence is TGTGCCAGCTCACCAGGTACGGCAGGAACAAGCTCTGGGGCCAACGTCCTGACTTTC. In this chain, TRBV18 is recombined with TRBJ2-6, with the identity of the D gene unclear. V and J are truncated by 2 bases and 0 bases respectively, leaving an intervening sequence of 17 bases. In the germline V gene, CDR1 corresponds to KGHSH and CDR2 to LQKENI. Including cysteine and phenylalanine, the CDR3 has 19 amino acids. This entry keeps only the CDR3 DNA: 57 bases, framed from base 1.